Following are 26 T cell receptor beta chains from one sample sequenced in a study of blood T cell repertoires in COVID-19. TCRdb's table, derived via immunoSEQ multiplex PCR, lists solely in-frame clones and lacks some. The data show under 200,000 clones, around three quarters seen once. The sample was peripheral blood. The receptor source for this set is a man between 65 and 85 years old with active or convalescent COVID-19.

This clone was seen only a few times. The rearrangement joins TRBV6-5 to TRBJ1-1, with 9 bases lining up with TRBD1. This CDR3 is 14 amino acids long. Germline assignment: CDR1 MNHEY and CDR2 SVGAGI. V lost 6 bases and J lost 3; bases outside the gene matches: 5. This CDR3 reads CASRVGQGHTEAFF. The CDR3, as DNA: TGTGCCAGCAGGGTGGGACAGGGACACACTGAAGCTTTCTTT.

This clone was detected a few times. The chain joins TRBV11-2 to TRBJ2-3; D is possibly TRBD1 (6 bases). CDR1 is SGHAT and CDR2 is FQNNGV in the germline V gene. The germline V and J ends were trimmed by 6 bases and 2 bases, with 15 bases remaining between them. This CDR3 has 15 amino acids. CDR3 coding DNA: TGTGCCAGCAGAATTGGACAGACGATCACAGATACGCAGTATTTT. This translates into CASRIGQTITDTQYF.

This chain links TRBV7-2 with TRBJ2-7; TRBD2 matches at 9 bases. V lost 5 bases and J lost 4; bases outside the gene matches: 9. The CDR3 spans 15 residues. Per germline, CDR1 SGHTA and CDR2 FQGNSA. CDR3 nucleotides: TGTGCCAGCAGCGTCACTAGCGGGTATGGGTACGAGCAGTACTTC. It encodes CASSVTSGYGYEQYF. Using reference TRBV7-2 and TRBJ2-7 for the parts outside the CDR3, the full variable domain is GAGVSQSPSNKVTEKGKDVELRCDPISGHTALYWYRQSLGQGLEFLIYFQGNSAPDKSGLPSDRFSAERTGGSVSTLTIQRTQQEDSAVYLCASSVTSGYGYEQYFGPGTRLTVT.

The chain employs TRBV5-1 and TRBJ2-3; TRBD1 agrees at 9 bases. Trimming cost V 7 bases and J 7 bases; bases outside gene matches: 10. Germline V gene lookup returns CDR1 SGHRS and CDR2 YFSETQ. This CDR3 has 14 residues. The chain's CDR3 is CASETGTGFHTQYF. The CDR3 DNA follows: TGCGCCAGCGAAACCGGGACAGGGTTTCATACGCAGTATTTT.

The V call is TRBV19, the J call TRBJ1-5; D ambiguous. V gave up 8 bases and J gave up 3 bases, with 14 bases separating them. Germline V gene lookup returns CDR1 LNHDA and CDR2 SQIVND (reference sequence). This CDR3 has 14 residues. The CDR3 DNA follows: TGTGCCAGTCAAGAATATACTCTCAATCAGCCCCAGCATTTT. Its translation is CASQEYTLNQPQHF. The whole variable domain, remainder taken from reference TRBV19 and TRBJ1-5, is DGGITQSPKYLFRKEGQNVTLSCEQNLNHDAMYWYRQDPGQGLRLIYYSQIVNDFQKGDIAEGYSVSREKKESFPLTVTSAQKNPTAFYLCASQEYTLNQPQHFGDGTRLSIL.

The rearrangement links TRBV5-1 to TRBJ1-2; possibly TRBD1 for D (5 bases). The CDR3 contains 13 residues. The germline V and J ends were trimmed by 5 bases and 0 bases, with 8 bases remaining between them. Germline-derived CDR1 and CDR2 are SGHRS and YFSETQ. CDR3 bases: TGCGCCAGCAGGCCGACAGCTAACTATGGCTACACCTTC. This translates into CASRPTANYGYTF.

The chain is built from TRBV6-5 and TRBJ1-4, with D perhaps matching TRBD1 (5 bases). The CDR3 is made up of 14 amino acids. Germline CDR1 MNHEY, CDR2 SVGAGI. V lost 2 bases, J lost 8 bases, and 12 bases lay in between. The chain's CDR3 is CASSYGGSGEKLFF. DNA of the CDR3: TGTGCCAGCAGTTACGGGGGGTCAGGGGAAAAACTGTTTTTT.

The chain joins TRBV19 to TRBJ1-3; D might be TRBD1 (5 bases). The V and J ends lost 3 bases and 1 base respectively, with 13 bases between them. The germline V gene encodes CDR1 LNHDA and CDR2 SQIVND (reference sequence). The CDR3 loop spans 16 amino acids. The CDR3 DNA reads as TGTGCCAGTAGTATCGGCAGGGTGGAATCTGGAAACACCATATATTTT. Amino acids: CASSIGRVESGNTIYF.

The chain joins TRBV7-2 to TRBJ1-1; TRBD1 aligns across 10 bases. This CDR3 is 18 amino acids long. The J segment lost 4 bases and the V segment lost 5 bases, leaving 16 bases of the junction unmatched. The germline V gene has CDR1 SGHTA and CDR2 FQGNSA. The DNA for the CDR3 is TGTGCCAGCAGCCCAGAGACAGGGGGCAGAGTACTACGCACTGAAGCTTTCTTT. It translates to CASSPETGGRVLRTEAFF.

The genes are TRBV10-3 and TRBJ1-2; maybe TRBD1 (6 bases). CDR3 length: 12 residues. CDR1 ENHRY and CDR2 SYGVKD come from the germline V gene. The V end lost 7 bases, the J end lost 2 bases, and 8 bases lay between the germline ends. In DNA form, the CDR3 reads TGTGCCATCAACAGGGAAAACTATGGCTACACCTTC. It codes for CAINRENYGYTF.

This sequence joins TRBV5-4 and TRBJ1-6, with 7 bases that match TRBD1. The CDR3 spans 14 residues. Germline V gene sequence: CDR1 SGHNT, CDR2 YYREEE (reference sequence). V shed 4 bases and J 12 bases; nucleotides not matched to a gene: 10. CDR3 loop: CASSTGETSIPLHF. CDR3 nucleotide sequence: TGTGCCAGCAGCACAGGGGAAACATCAATACCCCTCCACTTT.

Comments on this clone: Relative to the germline gene, one junction end is altered; a read error may explain this. The genes are TRBV7-7 and TRBJ2-5; weak D call: TRBD2 (6 bases). The CDR3 has 15 amino acids. Germline V gene sequence: CDR1 SSHAT, CDR2 FNYEAQ (reference sequence). CDR3 sequence (DNA): TGTGCTAGCAGCTTAGAGGCAGGCCCCAGGAGGGCCCAGTACTTC. Amino acid sequence: CASSLEAGPRRAQYF.

Of note for this clone: Different DNA sequences within this sample yield the same CDR3. The genes are TRBV7-9 and TRBJ2-7; TRBD1 agrees at 8 bases. V lost 5 bases, J lost 6 bases, and 12 bases stayed unmatched. Germline V CDR1 and CDR2: SEHNR, FQNEAQ (reference sequence). CDR3 length: 15 residues. Here the CDR3 DNA reads TGTGCCAGCAGCCGTTGGACAGGGAAAGGGTCCGAGCAGTACTTC. Translating it yields CASSRWTGKGSEQYF.

The V and J genes are TRBV10-3 and TRBJ2-3; a weak D match, TRBD1 (6 bases). Germline V CDR1 and CDR2: ENHRY, SYGVKD. The CDR3 totals 17 residues. V lost 2 bases and J lost 0, with 15 bases in between. CDR3 DNA: TGTGCCATCAGTGAGGTATTCAAGGGGGAAAGCACAGATACGCAGTATTTT. Amino acid sequence: CAISEVFKGESTDTQYF.

The chain has TRBV18 and TRBJ1-5; D may be TRBD1 (5 bases). The germline gives CDR1 KGHSH, CDR2 LQKENI. The V gene lost 5 bases and the J gene lost 3 bases, with 14 bases spanning the gap. The CDR3 spans 15 residues. The CDR3 DNA sequence: TGTGCCAGCTCAAGTGCGTTGGGGCCCAATCAGCCCCAGCATTTT. Amino acid sequence: CASSSALGPNQPQHF.

The V gene is TRBV7-7, the J gene TRBJ2-7; TRBD1 agrees at 9 bases. V lost 5 bases, J lost 6 bases, and 11 bases stayed unmatched. Germline V CDR1 and CDR2: SSHAT, FNYEAQ (reference sequence). The CDR3 has 15 amino acids. CDR3 sequence reads: CASSPSGTGQGEQYF. Written as DNA, the CDR3 is TGTGCCAGCAGCCCCTCCGGGACAGGGCAAGGCGAGCAGTACTTC.

This chain joins TRBV5-5 and TRBJ2-7; 12 nucleotides line up with TRBD2. This CDR3 spans 15 amino acids. V shed 5 bases and J 2 bases; nucleotides not matched to a gene: 5. Germline loops: CDR1 SGHKS, CDR2 YYEKEE (reference sequence). CDR3: CASRRTSGNPYEQYF. The CDR3 nucleotides read TGTGCCAGCAGGCGGACTAGCGGGAACCCCTACGAGCAGTACTTC. Supplemented by reference TRBV5-5 and TRBJ2-7, the full variable domain reads DAGVTQSPTHLIKTRGQQVTLRCSPISGHKSVSWYQQVLGQGPQFIFQYYEKEERGRGNFPDRFSARQFPNYSSELNVNALLLGDSALYLCASRRTSGNPYEQYFGPGTRLTVT.

This clone was found a few times. The rearrangement uses TRBV6-5 and TRBJ2-5; D is unresolved. Between the trimmed V and J ends, which lost 6 bases and 5 bases, there was a span of 7 bases. Germline CDR1 and CDR2: MNHEY and SVGAGI. CDR3 length: 11 amino acids. The CDR3 here is CASRHLETQYF. The CDR3 nucleotides read TGTGCCAGCAGACACCTGGAGACCCAGTACTTC.

V usage is TRBV7-3 and J usage is TRBJ1-1; D not certain. Trimming cost V 2 bases and J 1 base, with 5 bases left between them. Germline CDR1 reads SGHTA; CDR2 reads FQGTGA. CDR3 size: 13 residues. The CDR3 region is CASSLSGNTEAFF. The CDR3 nucleotides are TGTGCCAGCAGCTTATCAGGGAACACTGAAGCTTTCTTT. Full variable domain (missing parts from reference TRBV7-3 and TRBJ1-1): GAGVSQTPSNKVTEKGKYVELRCDPISGHTALYWYRQSLGQGPEFLIYFQGTGAADDSGLPNDRFFAVRPEGSVSTLKIQRTERGDSAVYLCASSLSGNTEAFFGQGTRLTVV.

The J gene is TRBJ2-5, the V gene TRBV5-5; a weak D match, TRBD1 (5 bases). This CDR3 has 13 residues. Germline CDR1 is SGHKS and CDR2 is YYEKEE (reference sequence). V was pared by 2 bases and J by 2 bases, with 7 bases between. The CDR3 here is CASSFQGQETQYF. The CDR3 DNA is TGTGCCAGCAGCTTCCAGGGACAAGAGACCCAGTACTTC.

V usage is TRBV3-1 (or the pseudogene TRBV3-2) and J usage is TRBJ2-5, with TRBD2 identical over 8 bases. Per the germline V gene, CDR1 is LGHDT and CDR2 is YNNKEL (reference sequence). V gave up 5 bases and J gave up 2 bases; unmatched junction bases: 7. The CDR3 is made up of 15 amino acids. This CDR3 is CASSERRGGQETQYF. The CDR3 coding sequence is TGTGCCAGCAGCGAACGTCGGGGGGGTCAAGAGACCCAGTACTTC.

The V call is TRBV9, the J call TRBJ2-2; 13 bases line up with TRBD2. This CDR3 has 17 residues. Per the germline V gene, CDR1 is SGDLS and CDR2 is YYNGEE. J was trimmed by 4 bases and V by 2 bases; bases with no gene match: 5. The chain's CDR3 is CASSVDGTSGVTGELFF. CDR3 DNA sequence: TGTGCCAGCAGCGTCGACGGGACTAGCGGGGTCACCGGGGAGCTGTTTTTT. The complete variable domain, with remaining parts taken from reference TRBV9 and TRBJ2-2, reads DSGVTQTPKHLITATGQRVTLRCSPRSGDLSVYWYQQSLDQGLQFLIQYYNGEERAKGNILERFSAQQFPDLHSELNLSSLELGDSALYFCASSVDGTSGVTGELFFGEGSRLTVL.

This chain links TRBV25-1 with TRBJ1-1, with D possibly TRBD1 on 6 matching bases. The CDR3 loop spans 17 amino acids. Trimming removed 1 base at V and 3 bases at J, with 18 bases between. CDR1 and CDR2 (germline): MGHDK, SYGVNS. For the CDR3, the DNA is TGTGCCAGCAGTGAATGGGACACGGACCCGCCACACACTGAAGCTTTCTTT. Its translation is CASSEWDTDPPHTEAFF.

The genes are TRBV7-3 and TRBJ2-1, with TRBD2 matching 11 bases. V was clipped by 2 bases and J by 10 bases; unmatched bases: 7. Germline-derived CDR1 and CDR2 are SGHTA and FQGTGA. The CDR3 has 15 residues. CDR3 amino acids: CASSLLAGGRGEQFF. CDR3 coding DNA: TGTGCCAGCAGCTTACTAGCGGGAGGCCGGGGAGAGCAGTTCTTC.

The DNA for the CDR3 is TGTGCCAGCAGCCACGGACAGGGGGTGCGGACCTACGAGCAGTACTTC. This translates into CASSHGQGVRTYEQYF. The chain has TRBV4-2 and TRBJ2-7; 10 positions agree with TRBD1. The CDR3 runs 16 residues. Germline V gene sequence: CDR1 LGHNA, CDR2 YNFKEQ. The V gene end was trimmed by 3 bases and the J gene end by 2 bases; junction bases not matched to a gene: 7.

The genes are TRBV5-1 and TRBJ2-5; TRBD2 matches at 8 bases. After removal of 1 base from V and 5 bases from J, the junction contained 10 bases not matched to a gene. CDR1 is SGHRS and CDR2 is YFSETQ in the germline V gene. The CDR3 is 16 amino acids. CDR3 protein: CASSLLTSGLGETQYF. CDR3 nucleotide sequence: TGCGCCAGCAGCTTGTTAACTAGCGGTCTCGGGGAGACCCAGTACTTC.